This is a list of T cell receptor beta chains from one sample in a study of blood T cell repertoires in COVID-19. Sequencing used immunoSEQ multiplex PCR; TCRdb keeps in-frame clones, though not all of them. This sample has under 200,000 clones, with 82% found just once. The sequenced sample was PBMCs or T cells enriched from blood (not recorded which). The receptors derive from a woman aged 55-69 years with acute COVID-19. Both conserved end residues are part of each CDR3. The D gene is left open where the match is weak. Clone size is given for some rows only: seen once, a few or many times, or a class if the clone is expanded.

V gene	J gene	clone size	D gene	CDR3 DNA	CDR3 protein
TRBV7-2	TRBJ1-2	once	-	TGTGCCAGCAGCTTATCCCGGTCCCATTATGGCTACACCTTC	CASSLSRSHYGYTF
TRBV4-3	TRBJ1-1	-	-	TGCGCCAGCAGCCACCCTCTTAGCACTGAAGCTTTCTTT	CASSHPLSTEAFF
TRBV7-8	TRBJ2-3	-	-	TGTGCCAGCAGCAAAGACAGGTCAGATACGCAGTATTTT	CASSKDRSDTQYF
TRBV11-2	TRBJ2-3	-	-	TGTGCCAGCAGCTTAGTTTCACGGGGGAGCAGCACAGATACGCAGTATTTT	CASSLVSRGSSTDTQYF
TRBV11-3	TRBJ1-1	-	-	TGTGCCAGCAGCTTAGGGGACACGGATACTGAAGCTTTCTTT	CASSLGDTDTEAFF
TRBV5-1	TRBJ2-3	-	TRBD2	TGCGCCAGCAGCTCGCCGGGACTAGCGGGATCCTCGCAGTATTTT	CASSSPGLAGSSQYF
TRBV29-1	TRBJ1-4	-	TRBD1	TGCAGCGTTACCATGGACAGGAGCAATGAAAAACTGTTTTTT	CSVTMDRSNEKLFF
TRBV27	TRBJ1-1	-	-	TGTGCCAGCAGTTTAGTAATGAACACTGAAGCTTTCTTT	CASSLVMNTEAFF
TRBV6-6	TRBJ1-5	-	-	TGTGCCAGCAGTGCTCGGAATCAGCCCCAGCATTTT	CASSARNQPQHF
TRBV10-3	TRBJ1-3	-	TRBD1	TGTGCCATCAGCCCGGACAGGGGCTCTGGAAACACCATATATTTT	CAISPDRGSGNTIYF
TRBV3-1/TRBV3-2	TRBJ2-2	-	-	TGTGCCAGCAGCCAAGGTGCAGGTACCGGGGAGCTGTTTTTT	CASSQGAGTGELFF
TRBV11-2	TRBJ2-2	-	TRBD2	TGTGCCAGCAGACTAACTAGCGGGAGAGGCGGGGAGCTGTTTTTT	CASRLTSGRGGELFF
TRBV18	TRBJ2-3	-	TRBD2	TGTGCCAGCTCCCCACTAGCGGGAGCGGATACGCAGTATTTT	CASSPLAGADTQYF
TRBV6-5	TRBJ2-3	few	TRBD2	TGTGCCAGCAGCCCGGGACTAGCTGCAGATACGCAGTATTTT	CASSPGLAADTQYF
TRBV7-9	TRBJ1-3	-	-	TGTGCCAGCAGCTTATCATTAAGAGCTTCTGGAAACACCATATATTTT	CASSLSLRASGNTIYF
TRBV7-8	TRBJ1-1	-	TRBD1	TGTGCCAGCAGCTCAAGGACAGGGGGCGAGACTGAAGCTTTCTTT	CASSSRTGGETEAFF
TRBV3-1/TRBV3-2	TRBJ2-7	-	TRBD1	TGTGCCAGCAGCGGCCGGGACAGGGGTGTTAGGTACGAGCAGTACTTC	CASSGRDRGVRYEQYF
TRBV7-8	TRBJ2-5	once	-	TGTGCCAGCAGCTTAGACCCCCGGCAGGCGGGGAAAGAGACCCAGTACTTC	CASSLDPRQAGKETQYF
TRBV30	TRBJ2-3	-	TRBD2	TGTGCCTGGAGTGTAGGAGCGGGAGGGCCGGGAGATACGCAGTATTTT	CAWSVGAGGPGDTQYF
TRBV15	TRBJ2-3	-	TRBD2	TGTGCCACCAGCAGAGAGGCAGCGGGAGGGCCCACTATCACAGATACGCAGTATTTT	CATSREAAGGPTITDTQYF
TRBV4-3	TRBJ1-6	-	-	TGCGCCAGCAGCCAAGAAAAAATGAGGGCCCGTAATTCACCCCTCCACTTT	CASSQEKMRARNSPLHF
TRBV5-4	TRBJ2-7	-	-	TGTGCCAGCAGCTTAATTTCTCGTCCCCCTCCCTACGAGCAGTACTTC	CASSLISRPPPYEQYF
TRBV2	TRBJ2-1	-	-	TGTGCCAGCAGGGAAACGGGACTGCCCTTCTTC	CASRETGLPFF
TRBV6-2/TRBV6-3	TRBJ2-5	-	-	TGTGCCAGCAGTTTCATGAGACAAGAGACCCAGTACTTC	CASSFMRQETQYF
TRBV2	TRBJ1-5	-	-	TGTGCCAGCACCGGGGACACAGGTCAGCCCCAGCATTTT	CASTGDTGQPQHF
TRBV2	TRBJ1-1	once	-	TGTGCCAGCCTGCGGGGCATGAACACTGAAGCTTTCTTT	CASLRGMNTEAFF
TRBV6-1	TRBJ1-2	-	-	TGTGCCAGCAGTCCAGGGGAGTGGAGCTACACCTTC	CASSPGEWSYTF
TRBV7-2	TRBJ2-3	-	-	TGTGCCAGCAGCACCCAGCGGTCCACTAGCACAGATACGCAGTATTTT	CASSTQRSTSTDTQYF
TRBV18	TRBJ2-3	-	TRBD2	TGTGCCAGCTCCCCCCGGACCCTAGCGGGGTCACTAGATACGCAGTATTTT	CASSPRTLAGSLDTQYF
TRBV19	TRBJ2-5	-	TRBD1	TGTGCCAGCAACATCGGGACAGCCCAAGAGACCCAGTACTTC	CASNIGTAQETQYF
TRBV11-3	TRBJ2-5	-	TRBD1	TGTGCCAGCAGCTTTCGGGACAGACAAGAGACCCAGTACTTC	CASSFRDRQETQYF
TRBV19	TRBJ2-6	few	-	TGTGCCAGTAGTCCCCGCTCTGGGGCCAACGTCCTGACTTTC	CASSPRSGANVLTF
TRBV18	TRBJ2-7	-	TRBD1	TGTGCCAGCTCACCACCGGCGCAGGGGGCCCGGGAGCAGTACTTC	CASSPPAQGAREQYF
TRBV4-3	TRBJ1-2	-	TRBD1	TGCGCCAGCAGCCAAGAGGGAACAGGGGCTAACTATGGCTACACCTTC	CASSQEGTGANYGYTF
TRBV10-2	TRBJ1-1	few	-	TGCGCCAGCAGTGAGATAGGGCGGCTGAGGGCTGAAGCTTTCTTT	CASSEIGRLRAEAFF
TRBV3-1/TRBV3-2	TRBJ1-4	-	-	TGTGCCAGCAGCCAACAGGGGACTAATGAAAAACTGTTTTTT	CASSQQGTNEKLFF
TRBV4-1	TRBJ1-5	-	-	TGCGCCAGCAGCCAAGATCGGAGCCGCCAAGGGCCCCAGCATTTT	CASSQDRSRQGPQHF
TRBV5-1	TRBJ1-4	-	-	TGCGCCAGCAGCTTGGGTCCGGAGGGGGAAAAACTGTTTTTT	CASSLGPEGEKLFF
TRBV27	TRBJ2-1	few	TRBD2	TGTGCCAGCAGAGGACTAGCGGGAGTCAATGAGCAGTTCTTC	CASRGLAGVNEQFF
TRBV5-4	TRBJ1-5	once	TRBD1	TGTGCCAGCAGCTGGACAGGGAGGTATGAACAGCCCCAGCATTTT	CASSWTGRYEQPQHF
TRBV6-6	TRBJ2-3	-	TRBD1	TGTGCCAGCGGGACAGCTACAGATACGCAGTATTTT	CASGTATDTQYF
TRBV28	TRBJ1-1	few	-	TGTGCCAGCAGTTTCTCCGGAGTGGGGGCAGGGACAAAGAACACTGAAGCTTTCTTT	CASSFSGVGAGTKNTEAFF
TRBV19	TRBJ1-1	-	-	TGTGCCAGTAGTCCCAGGTTACCTGAAGCTTTCTTT	CASSPRLPEAFF
TRBV4-3	TRBJ2-1	-	-	TGCGCCAGCAGCCAAGACGGAGGGTCCTACAATGAGCAGTTCTTC	CASSQDGGSYNEQFF
TRBV3-1/TRBV3-2	TRBJ2-1	-	TRBD2	TGTGCCAGCAGCCAAGCTAGCGGGGGGGCGATTAACAATGAGCAGTTCTTC	CASSQASGGAINNEQFF
TRBV5-5	TRBJ2-3	-	TRBD2	TGTGCCTCTTTGGGACTAGCGGGGTCGGATACGCAGTATTTT	CASLGLAGSDTQYF
TRBV19	TRBJ2-2	once	TRBD2	TGTGCCAGTAGTGCTAGCGGGAGGGCCAGCGGGGAGCTGTTTTTT	CASSASGRASGELFF
TRBV4-2	TRBJ2-1	-	TRBD1	TGTGCCAGCAGCCTGACAGGGTCCAATGAGCAGTTCTTC	CASSLTGSNEQFF
TRBV6-2/TRBV6-3	TRBJ1-5	-	-	TGTGCCAGCAGTTACATCCAAGGGGCCCAGCATTTT	CASSYIQGAQHF
TRBV15	TRBJ2-7	-	-	TGTGCCACCAGCGGCTGGGGGCGTCCCTACGAGCAGTACTTC	CATSGWGRPYEQYF
TRBV10-3	TRBJ2-7	-	TRBD2	TGTGCCACATGGGAGGGAATTAACGAGCAGTACTTC	CATWEGINEQYF
TRBV7-6	TRBJ2-3	-	-	TGTGCCAGCAGCTCGCGGGACGGAAGATACACAGATACGCAGTATTTT	CASSSRDGRYTDTQYF
TRBV6-5	TRBJ2-5	-	-	TGTGCCACCTGGAGGTCGGGGCAAGAGACCCAGTACTTC	CATWRSGQETQYF
TRBV11-3	TRBJ2-1	-	TRBD1	TGTGCCAGCAGCGTAGACAGGGGGAGATACAATGAGCAGTTCTTC	CASSVDRGRYNEQFF
TRBV19	TRBJ1-5	few	TRBD1	TGTGCCAGCTGTCCCGGGACAGGGGTTGATAGCAATCAGCCCCAGCATTTT	CASCPGTGVDSNQPQHF